Below are 4 T cell receptor beta chains sequenced from a single sample in a study of PD-L1 blockade in urothelial cancer. TCRdb keeps only in-frame clones here, not all; method: immunoSEQ multiplex PCR. This table holds some 30,000 clones, more than 85% found once. The sample here was PBMCs, taken around atezolizumab (anti-PD-L1) treatment. These receptors originate from a middle-aged man with urothelial cancer.

The chain carries TRBV5-6 and TRBJ2-7; TRBD2 matches at 7 bases. CDR3 length: 14 residues. The germline gives CDR1 SGHDT, CDR2 YYEEEE. After removal of 1 base from V and 5 bases from J, the junction contained 6 bases not matched to a gene. The CDR3 reads CASSLFRGVDEQYF. The CDR3 nucleotides read TGTGCCAGCAGCTTGTTCCGGGGGGTCGACGAGCAGTACTTC.

The chain uses TRBV10-1 and TRBJ1-1; D not resolved. This CDR3 has 13 amino acids. Per the germline V gene, CDR1 is WNHNN and CDR2 is SYGVQD (reference sequence). V was shortened by 2 bases and J by 1 base, with 5 bases between the two germline ends. The CDR3 region has the DNA TGCGCCAGCAGTGAGCGGGAGAACACTGAAGCTTTCTTT. Its translation: CASSERENTEAFF.

The chain is built from TRBV28 and TRBJ1-2, with D possibly being TRBD1 (5 bases). CDR1 is MDHEN and CDR2 is SYDVKM in the germline V gene. There are 14 residues in the CDR3. Trimming took 2 bases from V and 2 from J, leaving 9 bases between them. This CDR3 reads CASSLEDNNYGYTF. The CDR3 DNA sequence: TGTGCCAGCAGTTTAGAGGACAACAACTATGGCTACACCTTC.

The chain joins TRBV28 to TRBJ1-5; 7 bases are shared with TRBD1. CDR3 length: 17 amino acids. CDR1 and CDR2 (germline): MDHEN, SYDVKM. The ends lost 3 bases at V and 0 bases at J; junction bases unmatched: 8. In DNA, the CDR3 is TGTGCCAGCAGTTTGGTGGAGGGGGCAACTAGCAATCAGCCCCAGCATTTT. Translated: CASSLVEGATSNQPQHF. The full variable domain, completed using reference TRBV28 and TRBJ1-5, is DVKVTQSSRYLVKRTGEKVFLECVQDMDHENMFWYRQDPGLGLRLIYFSYDVKMKEKGDIPEGYSVSREKKERFSLILESASTNQTSMYLCASSLVEGATSNQPQHFGDGTRLSIL.